Below, 15 T cell receptor beta chains from the same sample are listed, as sequenced in a study of T cell responses to AZD1222 COVID-19 vaccine. The assay was immunoSEQ multiplex PCR, and TCRdb's table has in-frame clones only and misses some. The sample includes roughly 150,000 clones, 85% to 95% of them seen just once. Sequencing was performed on peripheral blood, taken on day 0 of AZD1222 vaccination. Source of these receptors: an adult in good health.

The CDR3 sequence: CASGLSNTGELFF. CDR3 bases: TGTGCCAGCGGTTTATCGAACACCGGGGAGCTGTTTTTT. The rearrangement links TRBV7-9 to TRBJ2-2; D is ambiguous. This CDR3 region has 13 residues. In germline, CDR1 is SEHNR, CDR2 FQNEAQ (reference sequence). Trimming shortened V by 8 bases and J by 0 bases, and 7 bases separated the two germline ends. The full variable domain, its missing parts supplied by reference TRBV7-9 and TRBJ2-2, is DTGVSQNPRHKITKRGQNVTFRCDPISEHNRLYWYRQTLGQGPEFLTYFQNEAQLEKSRLLSDRFSAERPKGSFSTLEIQRTEQGDSAMYLCASGLSNTGELFFGEGSRLTVL.

V is TRBV3-1 (or the pseudogene TRBV3-2) and J is TRBJ2-3; 12 bases match TRBD2. Germline CDR1 and CDR2: LGHDT and YNNKEL (reference sequence). The CDR3 sequence is 13 residues long. Trimming removed 8 bases from V and 6 bases from J; junction bases left unmatched: 3. The CDR3 DNA reads TGTGCCAGCCGGACTAGCGGGGTTGATACGCAGTATTTT. It translates to CASRTSGVDTQYF.

The rearrangement joins TRBV5-1 to TRBJ1-1; possible D gene TRBD1, 5 bases. From germline, CDR1 is SGHRS and CDR2 YFSETQ. Trimming took off 4 bases at V and 6 bases at J, with 16 bases between the two ends. The CDR3 has 14 amino acids. For the CDR3, the DNA is TGCGCCAGCAGCCCTGTCAGGGTTAATCCTGAAGCTTTCTTT. It specifies CASSPVRVNPEAFF.

The V call is TRBV24-1, the J call TRBJ2-7; 8 bases line up with TRBD2. With V trimmed by 4 bases and J by 2 bases, 0 bases remained unmatched. The CDR3 contains 13 residues. Germline V gene data show CDR1 as KGHDR and CDR2 as SFDVKD. The CDR3 reads CATSDGGAYEQYF. In DNA, the CDR3 is TGTGCCACCAGTGACGGGGGGGCCTACGAGCAGTACTTC.

The CDR3: CASSGAGRAAFF. The CDR3 DNA follows: TGTGCCAGCAGTGGGGCGGGCAGGGCTGCTTTCTTT. The J gene is TRBJ1-1, the V gene TRBV27; a weak D match, TRBD1 (5 bases). CDR3 size: 12 residues. Germline values: CDR1 MNHEY, CDR2 SMNVEV (reference sequence). Trimming pared 5 bases from V and 11 bases from J, leaving 15 bases between.

DNA of the CDR3: TGTGCCAGCAGCTTTTCGGCGGGAGGGTCCTACAATGAGCAGTTCTTC. Amino acid sequence: CASSFSAGGSYNEQFF. The chain links TRBV7-9 to TRBJ2-1, with TRBD2 identical over 9 bases. Germline CDR1 reads SEHNR; CDR2 reads FQNEAQ (reference sequence). The V gene end was trimmed by 3 bases and the J gene end by 1 base; junction bases not matched to a gene: 4. The CDR3 totals 16 residues. Complete variable domain (other parts from reference TRBV7-9 and TRBJ2-1): DTGVSQNPRHKITKRGQNVTFRCDPISEHNRLYWYRQTLGQGPEFLTYFQNEAQLEKSRLLSDRFSAERPKGSFSTLEIQRTEQGDSAMYLCASSFSAGGSYNEQFFGPGTRLTVL.

The chain employs TRBV29-1 and TRBJ2-1, with TRBD1 as a possible D gene (5 bases). The CDR3 is 13 residues long. From germline, CDR1 is SQVTM and CDR2 ANQGSEA. V gave up 5 bases and J gave up 9 bases, with 17 bases separating them. The CDR3 region is CSVPVTDGIEQFF. CDR3 nucleotide sequence: TGCAGCGTTCCTGTGACAGACGGCATTGAGCAGTTCTTC.

This chain links TRBV27 with TRBJ1-4; 9 bases map to TRBD1. V shed 5 bases, J shed 8 bases, and the junction held 6 bases outside the gene matches. The germline V gene encodes CDR1 MNHEY and CDR2 SMNVEV (reference sequence). CDR3 size: 14 residues. CDR3 sequence (DNA): TGTGCCAGCAGTCAGGGACAGGGATGGGAAAAACTGTTTTTT. Its translation: CASSQGQGWEKLFF.

V usage is TRBV6-6 and J usage is TRBJ2-1; no definite D call. Trimming removed 6 bases at V and 4 bases at J, with 7 bases between. This CDR3 comprises 12 residues. Germline V gene lookup returns CDR1 MNHNY and CDR2 SVGAGI (reference sequence). CDR3: CASSVEYNEQFF. In DNA, the CDR3 is TGTGCCAGCAGCGTAGAGTACAATGAGCAGTTCTTC.

The rearrangement uses TRBV30 and TRBJ1-2; 9 bases are shared with TRBD1. This CDR3 is built from 12 residues. Germline V gives CDR1 GTSNPN, CDR2 SVGIG (reference sequence). V lost 7 bases and J lost 5; bases outside the gene matches: 5. This chain's CDR3 is CAYDRGRYGYTF. As DNA, the CDR3 is TGTGCCTACGACAGGGGGAGGTATGGCTACACCTTC.

J is TRBJ1-2 and V is TRBV5-4, with no clear D. Germline V lookup: CDR1 SGHNT, CDR2 YYREEE (reference sequence). Trimming pared 4 bases from V and 4 bases from J, leaving 14 bases between. The CDR3 runs to 14 residues. The CDR3 bases are TGTGCCAGCAGCAATCGGGATAAGGTCTATGGCTACACCTTC. Its translation: CASSNRDKVYGYTF.

This clone appeared a single time. The chain has TRBV4-1 and TRBJ1-1; D remains unclear. Between the trimmed V and J ends, which lost 0 bases and 3 bases, there was a span of 11 bases. The germline gives CDR1 MGHRA, CDR2 YSYEKL. This CDR3 region has 15 residues. The CDR3 protein is CASSQEGGFYTEAFF. The CDR3 nucleotides are TGCGCCAGCAGCCAAGAAGGAGGATTTTACACTGAAGCTTTCTTT.

CDR3 DNA: TGTGCAAGTCGCCCATGCGGTTCTGGGGCCAACGTCCTGACTTTC. It encodes CASRPCGSGANVLTF. The chain uses TRBV12-2 and TRBJ2-6; the table's D gene call, TRBD2, was not cross checked with the DNA. TRBV12-2 is marked as a pseudogene. CDR3 size: 15 residues.

The chain carries TRBV30 and TRBJ2-3, with TRBD2 matching over 8 bases. The CDR3 is 13 amino acids. Germline CDR1 GTSNPN, CDR2 SVGIG (reference sequence). Trimming took 5 bases from V and 4 from J; bases not matched to a gene: 5. The CDR3 coding sequence is TGTGCCTGGGAGCGGGAGAGGGCAGATACGCAGTATTTT. Its protein product is CAWERERADTQYF.

The DNA for the CDR3 is TGTGCCACCGCCTTCCGAAATACGCAGTATTTT. This translates into CATAFRNTQYF. This chain uses TRBV7-2 with TRBJ2-3; D is undetermined. The CDR3 has 11 residues. CDR1 is SGHTA, CDR2 FQGNSA, per germline. V lost 10 bases and J 7 bases, leaving 12 bases between the germline ends.